This entry features one TCR beta chain sequence. Which antigen it targets is not known. No per-base quality is available; no much larger clone lies one base away. To demonstrate the VDJtools post-analysis software, TCR beta repertoires were profiled from the peripheral blood of more than 10 young patients with multiple sclerosis. Multiple sclerosis patients were children and adolescents aged roughly 6 to 17 years. The germline ends are 11 bases apart after V is trimmed by 10 bases and J by 7 bases. Spanning cysteine to phenylalanine, the CDR3 consists of 11 amino acids. The sequence is cut down to CDR3 DNA, 33 bases in frame from base 1. The germline V gene provides CDR1 MNHNS and CDR2 SASEGT. Library prep was done by PCR. TCRdb names Illumina HiSeq 2500 as the instrument used. To reduce PCR and sequencing biases, unique molecular identifiers were incorporated into the TCR beta cDNA libraries. Approximately 500,000 cDNA molecules were obtained for every 1 to 10 million input T cells, so each molecule roughly corresponded to one T cell. The patient libraries were prepared and sequenced using the same protocol as the earlier healthy control dataset. Samples belonging to the same batch were prepared together, multiplexed and sequenced on a shared HiSeq lane. From the authors' description of their analysis: MIGEC handled the raw barcoded reads, throwing out single-read molecular identifier groups before consensus assembly and CDR3 extraction. Clonotype tables were post-analysed with VDJtools, normalizing diversity by down-sampling all datasets to the smallest sample size. In repertoire overlap clustering, CDR3 amino acid sequences, but not nucleotide sequences, were matched to correct batch-related cross-sample contamination. TCRdb passed the public sequencing reads through fastp at Q25 and MiXCR, retaining productive beta sequences. Each entry is one CDR3 protein sequence, shown with its most common DNA and genes. What appears here as the V and J calls and clone size reflects TCRdb's work, not the paper's. The sample table lists hundreds of thousands of distinct CDR3 sequences, 59% of them with a count of one. The ten largest clonotypes hold approximately 10% of the sample.

This specimen belongs to a study of post-analysis software for immune sequencing data (dated by TCRdb to about 2015). As for the study more broadly: Relapsing-remitting, secondary progressive and progressive-relapsing multiple sclerosis were recorded as disease courses, and subtype annotation was lacking for some patients. Patient repertoires were compared against about a dozen previously published healthy control repertoires from donors aged about 6 to 26 years. A subset of samples was prepared in parallel using single-end sample barcoding, then pooled and co-amplified after Illumina adapter ligation. Points the paper makes about the study in general: Strong co-clustering of samples prepared in the same batch was shown by direct clustering with F measure, prompting a batch-effect correction. The control group was slightly older than the multiple sclerosis patient group. Four to six TRBV segments, including TRBV5-6, TRBV5-1 and TRBV20-1, were significantly more frequent in patients than controls. Multiple sclerosis patients had significantly lower normalized Chao1 diversity than controls, a result that suggests substantial peripheral T-cell clonal expansion.

The sequencing sample was made of blood. The chain uses TRBV6-1 and TRBJ2-1, with TRBD1 tentatively as D gene (5 bases match). The receptor was isolated from a girl between 2 and 10 years old with multiple sclerosis. CDR3 sequence: CATNNRNEQFF. The base sequence is TGTGCCACCAACAACAGGAATGAGCAGTTCTTC.